Presented here are 24 T cell receptor beta chains from one specimen sequenced in a study of OX40 agonist ivuxolimab in advanced cancers. Method: immunoSEQ multiplex PCR; TCRdb's copy keeps in-frame clones and lacks some. The sample includes 65,000 to 95,000 clones, around 90% of them seen just once. The sequenced sample was CD4+ or CD8+ T cells sorted from blood, obtained in a trial of the OX40 agonist ivuxolimab. Source of these receptors: an adult with an advanced solid tumor such as melanoma, head and neck, liver or kidney cancer.

This clone was seen more than once but under ten times. The chain is built from TRBV2 and TRBJ2-7; 8 nucleotides match TRBD2. Germline V gene lookup returns CDR1 SNHLY and CDR2 FYNNEI. The V gene end was trimmed by 2 bases and the J gene end by 2 bases; junction bases not matched to a gene: 11. The CDR3 length is 17 residues. CDR3 residues: CASSEFPSGRSPYEQYF. DNA for the CDR3: TGTGCCAGCAGTGAATTTCCCAGCGGGAGATCGCCCTACGAGCAGTACTTC. Based on the CDR3 plus reference TRBV2 and TRBJ2-7, the full variable domain is EPEVTQTPSHQVTQMGQEVILRCVPISNHLYFYWYRQILGQKVEFLVSFYNNEISEKSEIFDDQFSVERPDGSNFTLKIRSTKLEDSAMYFCASSEFPSGRSPYEQYFGPGTRLTVT.

The CDR3 DNA sequence: TGTGCCAGCAATACGGGCCCATATGGCTACACCTTC. This encodes CASNTGPYGYTF. This chain joins TRBV28 and TRBJ1-2; D gene uncertain. This CDR3 region has 12 residues. CDR1 and CDR2 (germline): MDHEN, SYDVKM. With 7 bases removed from V and 5 bases from J, the gap between germline ends came to 11 bases.

The chain combines TRBV19 with TRBJ1-4; 8 bases match TRBD1. The CDR3 has 15 amino acids. With V trimmed by 9 bases and J by 6 bases, 12 bases remained unmatched. Germline V gene lookup returns CDR1 LNHDA and CDR2 SQIVND (reference sequence). The CDR3 DNA follows: TGTGCCAGCCTGCCCCCCGGGACAGGTGATGAAAAACTGTTTTTT. Its translation: CASLPPGTGDEKLFF.

The chain recombines TRBV5-1 with TRBJ2-2; D gene ambiguous. This CDR3 region has 13 residues. Germline assignment: CDR1 SGHRS and CDR2 YFSETQ. Trimming took off 4 bases at V and 3 bases at J, with 7 bases between the two ends. The CDR3 DNA reads as TGCGCCAGCAGCCCCACATACACCGGGGAGCTGTTTTTT. It specifies CASSPTYTGELFF.

The chain employs TRBV7-8 and TRBJ2-3, with 9 bases matching TRBD2. Germline CDR1 SGHVS, CDR2 FQNEAQ. J gave up 7 bases and V 2 bases, and 16 bases lay outside the gene matches. CDR3 length: 18 residues. The CDR3 here is CASSLRRRTSVPKNTQYF. DNA for the CDR3: TGTGCCAGCAGCTTACGGCGACGGACTAGCGTTCCCAAGAATACGCAGTATTTT.

The chain uses TRBV29-1 and TRBJ1-2, with unresolved D. The CDR3 sequence is 15 residues long. Germline V gives CDR1 SQVTM, CDR2 ANQGSEA. Trimming removed 4 bases at V and 4 bases at J, with 19 bases between. The CDR3 DNA reads TGCAGCGTTGGGACGTATGCCTGGGGAGGCTATGGCTACACCTTC. This codes for CSVGTYAWGGYGYTF.

The rearrangement links TRBV2 to TRBJ2-7; TRBD2 aligns across 10 bases. The CDR3 loop spans 18 amino acids. V was pared by 0 bases and J by 2 bases, with 10 bases of the junction left unmatched. Germline values: CDR1 SNHLY, CDR2 FYNNEI. The CDR3 here is CASSEAELAGLLTYEQYF. Here the CDR3 DNA reads TGTGCCAGCAGTGAAGCGGAACTAGCGGGGTTATTAACCTACGAGCAGTACTTC.

This sequence joins TRBV6-5 and TRBJ1-6; 8 nucleotides align to TRBD1. Germline V CDR1 and CDR2: MNHEY, SVGAGI. Germline trimming cut 0 bases from V and 9 bases from J; bases unmatched to any gene: 4. This CDR3 is 15 amino acids long. CDR3 DNA sequence: TGTGCCAGCAGTTACTCGAAGGGACAGGCTTCACCCCTCCACTTT. Translating gives CASSYSKGQASPLHF.

The V call is TRBV2, the J call TRBJ1-2; D unclear. V was trimmed by 7 bases and J by 6 bases, leaving 18 bases between them. The germline V gene encodes CDR1 SNHLY and CDR2 FYNNEI. This CDR3 has 14 residues. CDR3 sequence: CASNKELMSDGYTF. The CDR3 region has the DNA TGTGCCAGCAATAAGGAGTTGATGTCGGATGGCTACACCTTC.

V is TRBV28 and J is TRBJ1-4; a possible D gene is TRBD1 (6 bases). The CDR3 is 13 amino acids. Germline-derived CDR1 and CDR2 are MDHEN and SYDVKM. Deletions cut 5 bases from V and 8 bases from J, with 12 bases between. CDR3 amino acids: CASSDGTTEKLFF. The CDR3 DNA follows: TGTGCCAGCAGTGACGGGACAACCGAAAAACTGTTTTTT.

The J gene is TRBJ2-3, the V gene TRBV9; D not resolved. Per germline, CDR1 SGDLS and CDR2 YYNGEE. V shed 4 bases and J shed 3 bases, with 12 bases lying between them. The CDR3 runs to 14 residues. CDR3 sequence reads: CASSPQTGTDTQYF. The CDR3 DNA reads as TGTGCCAGCAGCCCTCAGACCGGGACAGATACGCAGTATTTT.

J is TRBJ1-5 and V is TRBV6-1, with 7 bases aligning to TRBD1. The V gene's germline CDR1 is MNHNS and CDR2 SASEGT. The CDR3 runs to 15 residues. Trimming at V came to 4 bases and at J to 5 bases, leaving 8 bases not matched to a gene. The CDR3 nucleotides are TGTGCCAGCAGTGGAGGGGGCTCGGGAGATCAGCCCCAGCATTTT. Translation: CASSGGGSGDQPQHF.

The chain combines TRBV10-2 with TRBJ2-2, with D possibly matching TRBD1 (5 bases). The CDR3 extends over 14 amino acids. Germline CDR1 is WSHSY and CDR2 is SAAADI. Trimming removed 5 bases at V and 0 bases at J, with 7 bases between. The CDR3: CASSRGSNTGELFF. DNA of the CDR3: TGCGCCAGCAGTAGGGGCTCGAACACCGGGGAGCTGTTTTTT.

V gene TRBV27 combines with J gene TRBJ2-3; TRBD2 might be the D (6 bases). Trimming removed 3 bases from V and 2 bases from J, with 9 bases in between. The CDR3 is 14 amino acids. The germline CDR1 and CDR2 sequences are MNHEY and SMNVEV (reference sequence). CDR3 in amino acids: CASSFGRDTDTQYF. The CDR3 DNA follows: TGTGCCAGCAGTTTTGGGCGGGACACAGATACGCAGTATTTT.

This chain joins TRBV5-4 and TRBJ2-7, with 10 bases that match TRBD1. CDR1 is SGHNT, CDR2 YYREEE, per germline (reference sequence). Trimming removed 0 bases from V and 4 bases from J; junction bases left unmatched: 7. This CDR3 has 16 residues. The CDR3 DNA sequence: TGTGCCAGCAGCTTGGGAGGGACAGGGGATCAGTACGAGCAGTACTTC. Protein product: CASSLGGTGDQYEQYF.

The V call is TRBV6-5, the J call TRBJ1-1; D not certain. CDR3 length: 15 amino acids. The V and J ends lost 5 bases and 1 base respectively, with 14 bases between them. Per the germline V gene, CDR1 is MNHEY and CDR2 is SVGAGI. CDR3 residues: CASSIRGFPNTEAFF. CDR3 DNA: TGTGCCAGCAGTATCCGCGGTTTCCCGAACACTGAAGCTTTCTTT.

This clone was observed a single time. The V gene is TRBV1, the J gene TRBJ2-1; the table calls TRBD2, which could not be checked here. TRBV1 is classified as a pseudogene. The CDR3 is 17 amino acids. The CDR3 reads CTSSLLRLTSGGREQFF. The CDR3, as DNA: TGCACCAGCAGCCTCCTTAGGCTAACTAGCGGGGGCCGGGAGCAGTTCTTC.

The chain uses TRBV6-6 and TRBJ2-2; possible D gene TRBD1, 6 bases. The CDR3 runs to 16 residues. V dropped 0 bases and J dropped 2 bases, with 10 bases sitting between them. The germline CDR1 and CDR2 sequences are MNHNY and SVGAGI (reference sequence). The CDR3 protein is CASSYSTGGNTGELFF. In DNA form, the CDR3 reads TGTGCCAGCAGTTACTCGACAGGAGGAAACACCGGGGAGCTGTTTTTT.

V is TRBV7-2 and J is TRBJ2-1, with D uncertain. From germline, CDR1 is SGHTA and CDR2 FQGNSA. The CDR3 spans 11 residues. V lost 5 bases and J 13 bases, leaving 12 bases between the germline ends. As DNA, the CDR3 is TGTGCCAGCAGCGCCTCCAGGATTCAGTTCTTC. The encoded protein is CASSASRIQFF.

This chain connects TRBV5-1 to TRBJ1-4; 10 positions agree with TRBD1. Losses at the gene ends were 4 bases for V and 2 bases for J; bases not matched to a gene: 8. The germline gives CDR1 SGHRS, CDR2 YFSETQ. The CDR3 loop spans 17 amino acids. The CDR3 DNA is TGCGCCAGCAGCGTACGACCGGGACAGGGGACTAATGAAAAACTGTTTTTT. This sequence encodes CASSVRPGQGTNEKLFF.

As to this clone: Other DNA sequences in the same sample also yield this CDR3. The rearrangement links TRBV6-6 to TRBJ2-7, with D perhaps being TRBD1 or TRBD2 (5 bases each). CDR1 and CDR2 from the germline V gene are MNHNY and SVGAGI (reference sequence). V was pared by 6 bases and J by 4 bases, with 13 bases between. The CDR3 spans 13 residues. This CDR3 reads CASSRDPRYEQYF. In DNA, the CDR3 is TGTGCCAGCAGCCGGGACCCACGATACGAGCAGTACTTC.

The chain is built from TRBV20-1 and TRBJ1-3, with unresolved D. Germline V gene data show CDR1 as DFQATT and CDR2 as SNEGSKA (reference sequence). Deletions cut 0 bases from V and 8 bases from J, with 5 bases between. This CDR3 comprises 11 residues. The CDR3 reads CSARDTYTIYF. In nucleotides, the CDR3 is TGCAGTGCTAGAGATACGTACACCATATATTTT.

A remark on this clone: Given a much more abundant clone one base away, this may be a read error. The sample carries other DNA sequences with the same CDR3. This chain connects TRBV19 to TRBJ1-5; possibly TRBD1 for D (6 bases). The V end was cut by 1 base, the J end by 2 bases, with 6 bases between. The CDR3 is made up of 14 amino acids. The germline V gene encodes CDR1 LNHDA and CDR2 SQIVND (reference sequence). Here the CDR3 DNA reads TGTGCCAGTAGTATAGGGACAGGCAATCAGCCCCAGCATTTT. Translating it yields CASSIGTGNQPQHF.

The chain uses TRBV2 and TRBJ2-5, with D hard to call. V lost 6 bases, J lost 5 bases, and 10 bases lay in between. Germline CDR1 reads SNHLY; CDR2 reads FYNNEI. This CDR3 is 12 amino acids long. This CDR3 reads CASRGLSETQYF. CDR3 bases: TGTGCCAGCAGGGGCCTTTCTGAGACCCAGTACTTC.